This T cell receptor beta chain originates from a study of tumor-infiltrating lymphocytes in primary liver carcinoma. About the study: Patients of both sexes were 30 to 69 years old.

Co-extraction of RNA and DNA was performed on about 20-32 mg of unsorted bulk tissue. HBV chronically infected the treatment-naive patients. Each sampled tumor had five separate regions taken from it. CDR3 size: 15 residues. In germline, CDR1 is SGHRS, CDR2 YFSETQ. Between the trimmed V and J ends, which lost 2 bases and 2 bases, there was a span of 14 bases. This clonotype was recorded at least ten times. Its antigen remains unknown. Findings of the study overall: Researchers report that only about 7-25% of top clones turned up in all five tumor regions.

With a constant-region primer, TCR beta cDNA was made from roughly 500 ng of total RNA. Slightly modified ARM-PCR with three nested multiplex PCR rounds yielded TCR beta libraries. TRBV1-TRBV30 forward and Cbeta reverse primers drove the first two roughly 10-cycle rounds. Via MiXCR, TCRdb re-called the multiplex PCR reads, giving one row per CDR3 protein. The sample holds about 190,000 distinct CDR3 sequences, around four fifths seen once. The chain links TRBV5-1 to TRBJ2-7, with D possibly being TRBD1 or TRBD2 (5 bases each). This clonotype was obtained from a man between 35 and 55 years old with primary liver carcinoma and hepatitis B virus infection. The sequenced material came from tumor tissue from primary liver carcinoma. This CDR3 is CASSFTGTPAYEQYF. CDR3 coding DNA: TGCGCCAGCAGCTTCACCGGGACCCCGGCCTACGAGCAGTACTTC.